A few counts support the clone carrying this T cell receptor beta chain. Its antigen is unknown. CDR3 length: 15 amino acids. The ends lost 4 bases at V and 2 bases at J; junction bases unmatched: 6. CDR1 MDHEN and CDR2 SYDVKM come from the germline V gene. This record belongs to a study of regulatory T cells in long-lasting Graves disease. Study-level results: Persistent disease showed a preference for TRBV28, TRBJ1-2 and TRBJ2-5.

TCR beta libraries were built with iRepertoire HTBI primers and Arm-PCR of CDR3 regions. TCRdb re-derived calls from the multiplex PCR reads in MiXCR, one entry per CDR3 protein. The data show more than 400,000 distinct CDR3 sequences, 16% seen once. Time point defined: newly diagnosed GD, antithyroid drugs for less than 3 months. RNA isolated from PBMCs was used to make the TCR library. These records were also assigned to another study, of T cells in Graves' hyperthyroidism and ophthalmopathy. Turning to that study: Carried out on the TCR CDR3, a first-round RT-PCR used the HTBI primer set. Also found in blood were most expanded thyroid clonotypes above 0.001.

The sequence derives from a woman in her 30s with Graves disease. The sequences come from peripheral blood mononuclear cells (PBMCs), collected at new diagnosis, from a patient treated with antithyroid drugs. The chain recombines TRBV28 with TRBJ2-7; 9 nucleotides match TRBD1. CDR3 coding DNA: TGTGCCAGCAGTTCCACAGGGGGCCTACCCTACGAGCAGTACTTC. Residues: CASSSTGGLPYEQYF.